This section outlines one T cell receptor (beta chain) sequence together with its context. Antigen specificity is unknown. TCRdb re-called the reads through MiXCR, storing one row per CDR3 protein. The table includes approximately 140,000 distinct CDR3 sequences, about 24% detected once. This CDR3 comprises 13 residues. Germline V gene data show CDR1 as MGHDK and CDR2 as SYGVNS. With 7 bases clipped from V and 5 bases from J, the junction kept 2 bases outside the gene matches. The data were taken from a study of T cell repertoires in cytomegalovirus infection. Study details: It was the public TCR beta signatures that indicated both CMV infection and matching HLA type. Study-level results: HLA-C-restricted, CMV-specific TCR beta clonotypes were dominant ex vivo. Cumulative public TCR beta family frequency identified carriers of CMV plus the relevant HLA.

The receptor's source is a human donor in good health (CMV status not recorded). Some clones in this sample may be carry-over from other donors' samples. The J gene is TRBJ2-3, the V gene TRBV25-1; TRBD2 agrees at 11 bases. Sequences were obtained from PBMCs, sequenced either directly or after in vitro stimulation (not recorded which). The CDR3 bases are TGTGCCAGCATACTAGCGGGAGAAGATACGCAGTATTTT. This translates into CASILAGEDTQYF.